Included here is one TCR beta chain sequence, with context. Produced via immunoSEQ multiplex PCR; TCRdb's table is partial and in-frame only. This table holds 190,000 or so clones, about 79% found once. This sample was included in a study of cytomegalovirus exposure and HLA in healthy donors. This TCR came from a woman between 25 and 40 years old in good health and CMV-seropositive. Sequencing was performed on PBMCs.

The CDR3 loop reads CASSRGLFTDTQYF. CDR3 in DNA: TGTGCCAGCAGCAGAGGGTTATTCACAGATACGCAGTATTTT. The chain has TRBV9 and TRBJ2-3; TRBD2 might be the D (5 bases). Looked up from germline, CDR1 is SGDLS and CDR2 is YYNGEE. There are 14 residues in the CDR3. The ends were cut back, 4 bases at V and 2 bases at J, with 11 bases in the middle. Looking up the rest from reference TRBV9 and TRBJ2-3 gives the full variable domain: DSGVTQTPKHLITATGQRVTLRCSPRSGDLSVYWYQQSLDQGLQFLIQYYNGEERAKGNILERFSAQQFPDLHSELNLSSLELGDSALYFCASSRGLFTDTQYFGPGTRLTVL.